This T cell receptor (beta chain) was found in a study of T cell responses to AZD1222 COVID-19 vaccine. The repertoire was sequenced with immunoSEQ multiplex PCR; TCRdb's copy has only in-frame clones and lacks some. The sample yields some 120,000 clones, just over 85% seen once. The V end lost 6 bases, the J end lost 6 bases, and 15 bases lay between the germline ends. The CDR3 runs 13 residues. Germline V gene sequence: CDR1 MGHDK, CDR2 SYGVNS. For this clone: Its antigen is not identified.

Notes on the study in general: It should be noted that donors were predominantly white British and more often female, and clonal diversity was possibly underestimated. Among AZD1222 vaccinees, only six were seropositive at baseline. Reportedly, nearly half the spike-specific TCRs target unmutated variant regions.

The rearrangement uses TRBV25-1 and TRBJ2-7, with D perhaps TRBD1 or TRBD2 (5 bases each). This sample comprised peripheral blood, obtained on day 0 of AZD1222 vaccination. This clonotype was obtained from an adult in good health. For the CDR3, the DNA is TGTGCCAGCAGGGGTCCGGGACGGGCCGAGCAGTACTTC. Amino acids: CASRGPGRAEQYF.